The clone carrying this T cell receptor beta chain was recorded at least ten times. Its specificity is not known. This sample stems from a study of T-cell reconstitution after alpha-beta-depleted transplantation in children. Whole-study findings and limits: Several hundred expanded graft clones reportedly supplied alpha-beta T cells about two months after transplant. Newly made T cells mostly supplied T-cell counts and diversity one year after transplant.

Unique molecular identifiers were used to barcode this TCRbeta library. MiXCR, applied by TCRdb to the PCR reads, yields one record per CDR3 protein. Counted here are 130,000 to 150,000 distinct CDR3 sequences, 8% to 10% occurring once; the ten biggest clones make up around 18%. This receptor was obtained from a female patient between 2 and 15 years old who had a stem cell transplant for congenital amegakaryocytic thrombocytopenia, so the T cells may come from the graft donor. Sequences were derived from PBMCs, mostly from graft donor cells, sampled 180 days after TCRalphabeta/CD19-depleted stem cell transplant.

CDR3 amino acids: CASSLGSSGFTSTDTQYF. In nucleotides, the CDR3 is TGTGCCAGCAGCTTAGGGTCTAGCGGGTTTACTAGCACAGATACGCAGTATTTT. The rearrangement joins TRBV5-5 to TRBJ2-3; 8 positions agree with TRBD2. Germline CDR1 SGHKS, CDR2 YYEKEE (reference sequence). This CDR3 has 18 amino acids. V was pared by 2 bases and J by 0 bases, with 11 bases of the junction left unmatched.